This T cell receptor (beta chain) stems from a study of control samples from healthy donors and cancer patients. CDR1 is SNHLY and CDR2 is FYNNEI in the germline V gene. The CDR3 totals 13 residues. The V segment lost 6 bases and the J segment 4 bases; nucleotides outside the gene matches: 2. Measured with immunoSEQ multiplex PCR; TCRdb has only the in-frame clones, and not every one. The sample includes tens of thousands of clones, over 90% of them seen just once. The receptor was isolated from a woman aged 45 to 65 with head and neck cancer. Input material: PBMCs. This chain uses TRBV2 with TRBJ1-5; 8 bases fit TRBD1. This chain's CDR3 is CASRWTGNQPQHF. The DNA of the CDR3 is TGTGCCAGCAGGTGGACAGGGAATCAGCCCCAGCATTTT.